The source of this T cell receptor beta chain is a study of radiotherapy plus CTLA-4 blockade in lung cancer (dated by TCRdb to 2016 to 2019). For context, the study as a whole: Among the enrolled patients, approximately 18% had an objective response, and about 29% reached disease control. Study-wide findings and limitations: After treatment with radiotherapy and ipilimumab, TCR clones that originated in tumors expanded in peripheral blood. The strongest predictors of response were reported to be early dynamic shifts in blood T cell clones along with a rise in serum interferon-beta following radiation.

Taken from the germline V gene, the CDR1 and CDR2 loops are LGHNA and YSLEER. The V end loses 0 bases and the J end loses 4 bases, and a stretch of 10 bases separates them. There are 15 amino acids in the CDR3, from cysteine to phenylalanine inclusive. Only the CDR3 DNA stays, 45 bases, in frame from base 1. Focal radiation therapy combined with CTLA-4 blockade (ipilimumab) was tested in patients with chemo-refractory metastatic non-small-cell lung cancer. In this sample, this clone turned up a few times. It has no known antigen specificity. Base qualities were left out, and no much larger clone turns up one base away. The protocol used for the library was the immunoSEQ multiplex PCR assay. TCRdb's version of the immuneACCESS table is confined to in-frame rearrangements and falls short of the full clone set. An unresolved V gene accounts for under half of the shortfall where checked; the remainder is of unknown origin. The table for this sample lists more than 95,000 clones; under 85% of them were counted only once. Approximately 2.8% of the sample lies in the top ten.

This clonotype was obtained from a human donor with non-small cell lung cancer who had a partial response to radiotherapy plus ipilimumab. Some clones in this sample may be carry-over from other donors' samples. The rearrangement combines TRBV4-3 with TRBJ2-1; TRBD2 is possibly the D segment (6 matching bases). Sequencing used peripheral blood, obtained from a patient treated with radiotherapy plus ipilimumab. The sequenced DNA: TGCGCCAGCAGCCAAGATCACGGGGGTTACAATGAGCAGTTCTTC. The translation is CASSQDHGGYNEQFF.